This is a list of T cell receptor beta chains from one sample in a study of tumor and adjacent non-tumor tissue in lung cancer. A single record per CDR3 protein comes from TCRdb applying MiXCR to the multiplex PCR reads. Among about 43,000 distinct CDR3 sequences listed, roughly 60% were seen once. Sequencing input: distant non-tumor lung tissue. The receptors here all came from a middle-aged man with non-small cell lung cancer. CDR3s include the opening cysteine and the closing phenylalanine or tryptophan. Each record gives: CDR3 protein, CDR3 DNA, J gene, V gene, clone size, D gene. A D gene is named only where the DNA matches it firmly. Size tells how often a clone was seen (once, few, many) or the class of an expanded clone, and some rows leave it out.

CSVEDRKGAGNEQFF TGCAGCGTTGAAGATCGGAAAGGGGCGGGAAATGAGCAGTTCTTC TRBJ2-1 TRBV29-1 medium-sized NA
CAIRDQNYGYTF TGTGCCATCAGGGACCAGAACTATGGCTACACCTTC TRBJ1-2 TRBV10-3 many NA
CASSLAGINTEAFF TGTGCCAGTAGCTTGGCCGGCATAAACACTGAAGCTTTCTTT TRBJ1-1 TRBV5-1 NA NA
CASSLSGLAGGGEQYF TGCGCCAGCAGCTTGTCGGGACTAGCGGGAGGGGGCGAGCAGTACTTC TRBJ2-7 TRBV5-1 many TRBD2
CVSSFQGSGSPLHF TGTGTCAGCAGTTTCCAGGGGAGTGGATCACCCCTCCACTTT TRBJ1-6 TRBV12-3/TRBV12-4 NA NA
CASSFGTGGFYEQYF TGCGCCAGCAGCTTCGGGACAGGGGGCTTCTACGAGCAGTACTTC TRBJ2-7 TRBV5-1 NA TRBD1
CSAGTGNPPLHF TGCAGTGCCGGGACAGGAAATCCACCCCTCCATTTT TRBJ1-6 TRBV29-1 NA TRBD1
CANSPRQGETQYF TGTGCTAACTCACCACGACAGGGAGAGACCCAGTACTTC TRBJ2-5 TRBV18 NA TRBD1
CASSLVGIPDTKYF TGTGCCAGCAGCTTGGTGGGGATCCCAGATACGAAGTATTTT TRBJ2-3 TRBV5-6 NA NA
CANSLSRDTQYF TGTGCCAACAGCTTATCGCGGGATACGCAGTATTTT TRBJ2-3 TRBV11-2 NA NA
CASSLFGQGRYNEQFF TGTGCCAGCAGTTTGTTCGGACAGGGGCGCTACAATGAGCAGTTCTTC TRBJ2-1 TRBV28 NA TRBD1
CASNGGGSSNQPQHF TGTGCCAGCAACGGCGGGGGGAGTAGCAATCAGCCCCAGCATTTT TRBJ1-5 TRBV28 many NA
CASSIDIVRASYNEQFF TGTGCCAGTAGTATAGATATAGTACGGGCGTCCTACAATGAGCAGTTCTTC TRBJ2-1 TRBV19 NA NA
CASSLSGLLEQF TGTGCCAGCAGCTTATCGGGACTCTTGGAGCAGTTC TRBJ2-7 TRBV11-1 NA NA
CASSEFHRASGNTIYF TGTGCCAGCAGCGAGTTTCACAGGGCCTCTGGAAACACCATATATTTT TRBJ1-3 TRBV21-1 NA NA
CASSPPREGVGGVTQYF TGTGCCAGCAGCCCACCCAGGGAGGGGGTAGGGGGAGTTACGCAGTATTTT TRBJ2-3 TRBV28 NA NA
CASSLIITGELFF TGTGCCAGCAGCCTTATTATCACCGGGGAGCTGTTTTTT TRBJ2-2 TRBV7-9 few NA
CSVAAPQTGLYGYTF TGCAGCGTGGCCGCTCCACAGACAGGGCTTTATGGCTACACCTTC TRBJ1-2 TRBV29-1 many TRBD1
CASIPGHKTGELFF TGTGCCAGTATTCCCGGGCACAAGACCGGGGAGCTGTTTTTT TRBJ2-2 TRBV12-3/TRBV12-4 NA NA
CDTRQTISEQFF TGCGACACCCGACAGACGATCAGTGAGCAGTTCTTC TRBJ2-1 TRBV29-1 NA NA
CVSSPPEPGSEKLVF TGTGTCAGTAGTCCCCCAGAGCCTGGAAGTGAAAAACTGGTTTTT TRBJ1-4 TRBV6-6 NA NA
CATKGQGSYNEQFF TGTGCCACAAAGGGACAGGGGTCCTACAATGAGCAGTTCTTC TRBJ2-1 TRBV24-1 NA TRBD1
CASRYVEGAPYEQYF TGCGCCAGCAGATATGTCGAGGGGGCCCCCTACGAGCAGTACTTC TRBJ2-7 TRBV5-1 many TRBD1
CASTGLTGELFF TGTGCCAGCACGGGCCTAACCGGGGAGCTGTTTTTT TRBJ2-2 TRBV28 many NA
CASCSGTGGFYEQYF TGCGCCAGCTGCTCCGGGACAGGGGGCTTCTACGAGCAGTACTTC TRBJ2-7 TRBV5-1 NA TRBD1
CASSSGQRNTGELFF TGCGCCAGCAGCTCGGGACAGCGAAACACCGGGGAGCTGTTTTTT TRBJ2-2 TRBV5-1 few TRBD1
CARSYGRGSEVQYF TGTGCCAGGAGTTACGGCAGGGGTTCGGAGGTCCAGTACTTC TRBJ2-5 TRBV6-5 NA NA
CSVVDNQETPYF TGCAGCGTTGTGGACAACCAAGAGACCCCGTACTTT TRBJ2-5 TRBV29-1 NA NA
CASTGTSGGGETQYF TGTGCCAGCACCGGGACTAGCGGGGGGGGGGAGACCCAGTACTTC TRBJ2-5 TRBV12-3/TRBV12-4 many TRBD2
CASCSSYNEQFF TGTGCCAGCTGCAGCTCCTACAATGAGCAGTTCTTC TRBJ2-1 TRBV6-2/TRBV6-3 medium-sized NA
CTSSLTDTDMHYF TGTACCAGCAGTTTGACAGACACAGATATGCACTATTTT TRBJ2-3 TRBV6-5 NA NA
CANSSFRGPPGELFF TGTGCCAACAGCTCATTTCGGGGGCCGCCCGGGGAGCTGTTTTTT TRBJ2-2 TRBV11-2 NA NA
CTSSMSGNGPNEQYF TGCACCAGCAGCATGAGCGGGAACGGGCCCAATGAGCAGTACTTC TRBJ2-7 TRBV5-1 NA TRBD2
CASSPPTSRTGELFF TGTGCCAGCAGCCCACCCACTAGTCGCACCGGGGAGCTGTTTTTT TRBJ2-2 TRBV28 few NA
CSAYLSGHNGQFF TGCAGTGCTTATCTTAGCGGACACAATGGGCAGTTCTTC TRBJ2-1 TRBV20-1 NA NA
CASSERALERNTGELFF TGTGCCAGCAGTGAAAGGGCCCTAGAGAGGAACACCGGGGAGCTGTTTTTT TRBJ2-2 TRBV6-1 many NA